Listed here are 13 T cell receptor beta chains from one sample, sequenced in a study of shared clonotypes between healthy human individuals. Libraries were prepared by immunoSEQ multiplex PCR; TCRdb keeps only in-frame clonotypes and omits some of them. Among hundreds of thousands of clones listed, around 95% were seen once. Only CD45RO-negative cells positively selected for CCR7 counted as naive CD8 cells, so terminally differentiated effector memory CD45RA+ cells were excluded. Sequencing was done on a sample of naive CD8+ T cells sorted from blood. Receptors originate from a woman aged 25 to 45 in good health.

This chain uses TRBV10-1 with TRBJ2-2; 11 bases match TRBD2. J was trimmed by 5 bases and V by 5 bases; bases with no gene match: 13. Germline CDR1 WNHNN, CDR2 SYGVQD (reference sequence). CDR3 length: 18 residues. CDR3 sequence: CASSNTSGSTWVTGELFF. CDR3 in DNA: TGCGCCAGCAGTAATACTAGCGGGAGTACTTGGGTTACCGGGGAGCTGTTTTTT.

CDR3 sequence: CASSGAWETQETQYF. The CDR3 DNA follows: TGTGCCAGCAGTGGTGCATGGGAGACGCAAGAGACCCAGTACTTC. The rearrangement uses TRBV27 and TRBJ2-5, with D maybe TRBD2 (5 bases). The V end lost 5 bases, the J end lost 2 bases, and 15 bases lay between the germline ends. CDR1 and CDR2 (germline): MNHEY, SMNVEV (reference sequence). The CDR3 length is 15 residues.

The chain couples TRBV27 to TRBJ1-5; the D is unclear. The CDR3 consists of 13 residues. Germline CDR1 and CDR2: MNHEY and SMNVEV (reference sequence). The germline V and J ends were trimmed by 6 bases and 3 bases, with 9 bases remaining between them. This CDR3 reads CASSYLINQPQHF. The CDR3 nucleotides read TGTGCCAGCAGCTACCTCATCAATCAGCCCCAGCATTTT.

CDR3 nucleotides: TGCAGCGTTGAAGATGTATCACTAGCGGGAAACTACGAGCAGTACTTC. Translation: CSVEDVSLAGNYEQYF. This rearrangement joins TRBV29-1 to TRBJ2-7, with TRBD2 matching 10 bases. Germline loops: CDR1 SQVTM, CDR2 ANQGSEA. This CDR3 is 16 amino acids long. Trimming cost V 0 bases and J 3 bases; bases outside gene matches: 8.

The J gene is TRBJ2-3, the V gene TRBV11-2; 7 bases agree with TRBD2. The CDR3 consists of 17 residues. V gave up 0 bases and J gave up 2 bases; unmatched junction bases: 8. Per germline, CDR1 SGHAT and CDR2 FQNNGV. The CDR3 loop reads CASSLDPRGEVTDTQYF. CDR3 sequence (DNA): TGTGCCAGCAGCTTAGATCCCCGGGGGGAAGTCACAGATACGCAGTATTTT.

The chain has TRBV27 and TRBJ2-2, with 8 bases matching TRBD2. The CDR3 spans 16 residues. The germline CDR1 and CDR2 sequences are MNHEY and SMNVEV (reference sequence). Unmatched junction bases numbered 4, after V lost 0 bases and J lost 4 bases. CDR3 DNA sequence: TGTGCCAGCAGTTTATCTAGCGGGATTTCCACCGGGGAGCTGTTTTTT. It encodes CASSLSSGISTGELFF.

In regard to this clone: Other DNA sequences in this specimen translate into the identical CDR3. This chain connects TRBV27 to TRBJ2-7, with 14 positions matching TRBD2. The trim removed 5 bases at V and 5 bases at J, leaving 2 bases unmatched. The length of the CDR3 is 14 residues. CDR1 is MNHEY and CDR2 is SMNVEV in the germline V gene (reference sequence). As DNA, the CDR3 is TGTGCCAGCAGTCCGGGACTAGCGGGAGACGAGCAGTACTTC. Protein product: CASSPGLAGDEQYF.

The rearrangement links TRBV4-2 to TRBJ1-2, with D possibly being TRBD1 (6 bases). The V end was cut by 0 bases, the J end by 3 bases, with 11 bases between. Looked up from germline, CDR1 is LGHNA and CDR2 is YNFKEQ. The CDR3 consists of 15 residues. Here the CDR3 DNA reads TGTGCCAGCAGCCAAGAGGAGGGGGTCTACTATGGCTACACCTTC. It is translated as CASSQEEGVYYGYTF.

CDR3 residues: CASSLPKTSGDRSSYEQYF. The CDR3 region has the DNA TGTGCCAGCAGCTTACCTAAGACTAGCGGGGATAGGTCCTCCTACGAGCAGTACTTC. The chain uses TRBV11-2 and TRBJ2-7, with 11 bases identical to TRBD2. CDR1 is SGHAT and CDR2 is FQNNGV in the germline V gene. V was clipped by 2 bases and J by 0 bases; unmatched bases: 12. CDR3 size: 19 residues.

The chain carries TRBV4-1 and TRBJ2-6; D is perhaps TRBD1 (6 bases). The CDR3 totals 16 residues. Per germline, CDR1 MGHRA and CDR2 YSYEKL. Trimming removed 4 bases from V and 3 bases from J, with 13 bases in between. CDR3 nucleotides: TGCGCCAGCAGCCCACGGACAGCTGATGGGGCCAACGTCCTGACTTTC. Translation gives CASSPRTADGANVLTF.

J is TRBJ2-6 and V is TRBV29-1; D is perhaps TRBD2 (5 bases). The V end was cut by 7 bases, the J end by 0 bases, with 13 bases between. The CDR3 loop spans 15 amino acids. Germline V lookup: CDR1 SQVTM, CDR2 ANQGSEA. The CDR3 region is CSAAGGSSGANVLTF. DNA of the CDR3: TGCAGCGCCGCGGGCGGTAGCTCTGGGGCCAACGTCCTGACTTTC.

This chain joins TRBV28 and TRBJ2-7, with D tentatively TRBD1 or TRBD2 (6 bases each). V was clipped by 6 bases and J by 3 bases, with 18 bases between them. The CDR3 runs to 15 residues. Germline V lookup: CDR1 MDHEN, CDR2 SYDVKM. The CDR3 DNA reads TGTGCCAGCAGACCCACCGGGGGCGCTTTCTACGAGCAGTACTTC. Translated: CASRPTGGAFYEQYF.

This clone was detected only once. The J gene is TRBJ2-6, the V gene TRBV7-9; no firm D call. This CDR3 has 14 amino acids. Germline V gene lookup returns CDR1 SEHNR and CDR2 FQNEAQ (reference sequence). Trimming removed 6 bases from V and 0 bases from J, with 6 bases in between. Here the CDR3 reads CASRVDSGANVLTF. CDR3 coding DNA: TGTGCCAGCAGAGTAGACTCTGGGGCCAACGTCCTGACTTTC.